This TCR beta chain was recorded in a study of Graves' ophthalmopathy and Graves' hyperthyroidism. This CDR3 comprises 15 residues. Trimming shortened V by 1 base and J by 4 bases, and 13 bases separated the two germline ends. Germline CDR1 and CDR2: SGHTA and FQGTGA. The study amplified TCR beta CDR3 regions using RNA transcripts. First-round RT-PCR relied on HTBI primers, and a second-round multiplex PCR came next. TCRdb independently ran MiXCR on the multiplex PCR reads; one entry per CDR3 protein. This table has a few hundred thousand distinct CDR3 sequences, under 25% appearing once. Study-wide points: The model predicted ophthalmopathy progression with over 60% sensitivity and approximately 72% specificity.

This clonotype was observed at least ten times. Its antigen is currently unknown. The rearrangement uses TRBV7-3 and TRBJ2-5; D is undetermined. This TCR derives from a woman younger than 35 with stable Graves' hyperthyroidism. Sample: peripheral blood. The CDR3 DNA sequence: TGTGCCAGCAGCTTAAAGCTGGGTACGGGAGAGACCCAGTACTTC. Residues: CASSLKLGTGETQYF.